This record looks at one T cell receptor beta chain sequence and its context. Some clones are missing from TCRdb's copy, which holds only in-frame ones; the method was immunoSEQ multiplex PCR. The sample contains 140,000 to 150,000 clones, roughly 80% of which appear only once. This sample is part of a study of blood T cell repertoires in COVID-19. V lost 6 bases, J lost 4 bases, and 7 bases stayed unmatched. This CDR3 spans 14 amino acids. Per germline, CDR1 MNHNY and CDR2 SVGAGI (reference sequence). The sequenced sample was peripheral blood. The source of this sequence is an older man who had recovered from COVID-19. The chain employs TRBV6-6 and TRBJ2-7; the match to TRBD2 covers 9 bases. CDR3 in amino acids: CASRGGTSSYEQYF. For the CDR3, the DNA is TGTGCCAGCAGGGGCGGGACTAGCTCTTACGAGCAGTACTTC.